This TCR beta chain was sequenced in a study of blood T cell repertoires in COVID-19. On the study more broadly: Donors in the United States, Italy and Spain gave samples during acute or convalescent COVID-19. Sources were T cells, B-cell-depleted T cells, or PBMCs; the material itself was cDNA or gDNA.

In the original analysis: The authors estimated nucleated cell counts from reference gene primer amplification. TCRdb's copy holds only in-frame clones and misses some; the assay was immunoSEQ multiplex PCR. V, J and clone size were drawn from that table, and D and trimming were deduced from the DNA. The sample includes 280,000 or so clones, over 75% seen only once; the top ten take about an eighth. This clone was found once. Germline lookup yields CDR1 MDHEN and CDR2 SYDVKM. The CDR3 runs 14 residues. V dropped 7 bases and J dropped 3; count of bases not matched to a gene: 9. Sequencing was done on a sample of peripheral blood. The receptor was derived from a human donor in a cohort sampled during active COVID-19. The J gene is TRBJ2-7, the V gene TRBV28, with 7 bases that match TRBD1. This CDR3 reads CASTPGGSLYEQYF. As DNA, the CDR3 is TGTGCCAGCACTCCAGGGGGTTCCCTCTACGAGCAGTACTTC.